This TCR beta chain was identified in a study of T-cell reconstitution after alpha-beta-depleted transplantation in children. CDR3 size: 15 residues. V gave up 7 bases and J gave up 2 bases; unmatched junction bases: 7. Unique molecular identifiers were used in preparing the TCRbeta library. MiXCR, run by TCRdb on the PCR reads, gives a single entry per CDR3 protein. Among around 680,000 distinct CDR3 sequences, around a sixth were seen once, and the ten largest hold approximately 1.1%. V is TRBV12-3 or TRBV12-4 and J is TRBJ1-2; 10 positions match TRBD1. The specimen was PBMCs from the stem cell graft donor, collected from the stem cell graft. This clonotype was obtained from a human donor who donated a stem cell graft to a child with acute myeloid leukemia. CDR3 sequence: CASIKMGQGNYGYTF. The CDR3 coding sequence is TGTGCCAGCATAAAAATGGGACAGGGGAACTATGGCTACACCTTC.